Presented here are 3 T cell receptor beta chains from one specimen sequenced in a study of STAT5B mutations in CD4+ large granular lymphocyte leukemia. Method: immunoSEQ multiplex PCR; TCRdb's copy keeps in-frame clones and lacks some. Among about 40,000 clones listed, roughly 80% were seen once. The sequenced material came from CD4+ T cells from blood buffy coats. Receptors were obtained from a human donor in good health.

The rearrangement links TRBV5-4 to TRBJ1-2, with a tentative D call TRBD1 (5 bases). V was clipped by 0 bases and J by 6 bases, with 12 bases between them. CDR3 length equals 14 residues. Germline V gene sequence: CDR1 SGHNT, CDR2 YYREEE (reference sequence). This chain's CDR3 is CASSLGGGRDGYTF. The CDR3 DNA reads as TGTGCCAGCAGCTTGGGCGGGGGGAGGGATGGCTACACCTTC. Full variable domain (rest looked up from reference TRBV5-4 and TRBJ1-2): ETGVTQSPTHLIKTRGQQVTLRCSSQSGHNTVSWYQQALGQGPQFIFQYYREEENGRGNFPPRFSGLQFPNYSSELNVNALELDDSALYLCASSLGGGRDGYTFGSGTRLTVV.

This chain links TRBV19 with TRBJ1-1; no definite D call. The germline CDR1 and CDR2 sequences are LNHDA and SQIVND (reference sequence). There are 14 residues in the CDR3. Trimming cost V 6 bases and J 7 bases, with 18 bases left between them. The CDR3 reads CASSRLKNDREAFF. The DNA for the CDR3 is TGTGCCAGTAGCCGCCTTAAGAACGACCGTGAAGCTTTCTTT.

The genes are TRBV4-3 and TRBJ1-4; D remains unclear. Trimming left V 3 bases short and J 4 bases short, with 24 bases between. Germline V lookup: CDR1 LGHNA, CDR2 YSLEER. The CDR3 loop spans 19 amino acids. As DNA, the CDR3 is TGCGCCAGCAGCCACGACACACCTGAGGGAGGAGGCCTTAATGAAAAACTGTTTTTT. It specifies CASSHDTPEGGGLNEKLFF.